Given below is one T cell receptor (beta chain) in context. V gave up 1 base and J gave up 0 bases; unmatched junction bases: 8. Germline CDR1 is LGHNA and CDR2 is YSLEER. This CDR3 is built from 20 residues. The record originates from a study of T cell responses to AZD1222 COVID-19 vaccine. TCRdb's table, derived via immunoSEQ multiplex PCR, lists solely in-frame clones and lacks some. The table has roughly 100,000 clones, around nine tenths seen once; the top ten hold about 20%. V is TRBV4-3 and J is TRBJ2-3; 15 nucleotides agree with TRBD2. Material: peripheral blood, obtained on day 0 of AZD1222 vaccination. The receptor's source is an adult in good health. CDR3 amino acids: CASSQVQGLAGGRSTDTQYF. In DNA, the CDR3 is TGCGCCAGCAGCCAAGTCCAGGGACTAGCGGGGGGCCGGAGCACAGATACGCAGTATTTT.